This T cell receptor beta chain was profiled in a study of CD8 T cells in Susac syndrome. Roughly 0.45 to 1 ug RNA was reverse transcribed with random hexamers. From the immunoSEQ multiplex PCR reads, TCRdb called clonotypes with MiXCR, one entry per CDR3 protein. Here the sample spans some 110,000 distinct CDR3 sequences, around 96% being singletons. From blood CD8+ and CD4+ T cells, the TCR beta chain was sequenced. Trimming stripped 5 bases from V and 5 bases from J, with 5 bases between. Germline assignment: CDR1 SGDLS and CDR2 YYNGEE. This CDR3 is 11 amino acids long. The sequenced material came from CD4+ T cells from PBMCs. The J gene is TRBJ2-1, the V gene TRBV9, with D possibly TRBD1 on 5 matching bases. This sequence was found in a human donor with Susac syndrome. The CDR3 is CASRTDNEQFF. The DNA of the CDR3 is TGTGCCAGCAGGACAGACAATGAGCAGTTCTTC.